The 32 T cell receptor beta chains below were found in one sample sequenced in a study of blood T cells in healthy people across ages (dated by TCRdb to 2015 to 2017). Libraries were built with 5' RACE. This sample was sequenced with an Illumina HiSeq 2500. A second PCR of roughly 6 to 11 cycles was performed with a sample-barcoded 5' primer and a J-beta primer mix. Using fastp at Q25 and MiXCR, TCRdb reprocessed the public reads and kept productive beta chains. Rows are unified per CDR3 protein, each entry keeping the most common DNA and genes. A total of some 640,000 distinct CDR3 sequences appear in this sample, 25% to 35% of them only once. The ten largest clones take up 15% to 18% of the sample. The sequenced sample was blood. The receptors shown here come from a woman of 80 years or more in good health.

This clonotype was counted between two and nine times. This rearrangement joins TRBV7-2 to TRBJ2-3; D is ambiguous. The CDR3 covers 15 residues. V lost 1 base to trimming and J lost 1 base, with 9 bases between them. Germline CDR1 and CDR2: SGHTA and FQGNSA. The CDR3 here is CASSLDYARTDTQYF. CDR3 nucleotides: TGTGCCAGCAGCTTAGATTACGCGCGCACAGATACGCAGTATTTT.

This clonotype was picked up many times. This sequence joins TRBV5-5 and TRBJ2-1; TRBD1 is a possible D gene (5 bases). Germline V CDR1 and CDR2: SGHKS, YYEKEE (reference sequence). The V and J ends lost 7 bases and 5 bases respectively, with 10 bases between them. The CDR3 spans 12 residues. The CDR3 here is CASGAPHNEQFF. For the CDR3, the DNA is TGTGCCAGCGGGGCCCCACACAATGAGCAGTTCTTC.

The chain carries TRBV20-1 and TRBJ1-1; D is unclear. The V end was cut by 4 bases, the J end by 1 base, with 4 bases between. The germline V gene encodes CDR1 DFQATT and CDR2 SNEGSKA (reference sequence). The CDR3 spans 11 residues. Here the CDR3 reads CSANQNTEAFF. For the CDR3, the DNA is TGCAGTGCTAACCAGAACACTGAAGCTTTCTTT.

Notes on this clonotype: Given a much more abundant clone one base away, this may be a read error. The chain links TRBV5-4 to TRBJ2-7; weak D call: TRBD2 (7 bases). The CDR3 has 13 residues. The V gene's germline CDR1 is SGHNT and CDR2 YYREEE (reference sequence). Here the CDR3 DNA reads TGTGTCAGCAGCTTGGGGGGGCAGAACGAGCAGTACTTC. Protein sequence: CVSSLGGQNEQYF. The full variable domain, its missing parts supplied by reference TRBV5-4 and TRBJ2-7, is ETGVTQSPTHLIKTRGQQVTLRCSSQSGHNTVSWYQQALGQGPQFIFQYYREEENGRGNFPPRFSGLQFPNYSSELNVNALELDDSALYLCVSSLGGQNEQYFGPGTRLTVT.

The V gene is TRBV7-2, the J gene TRBJ1-5; D is undetermined. This CDR3 comprises 13 residues. Germline values: CDR1 SGHTA, CDR2 FQGNSA. V shed 4 bases and J shed 6 bases, with 10 bases lying between them. The CDR3 is CASSSAWCQPQHF. CDR3 sequence (DNA): TGTGCCAGCAGCTCTGCTTGGTGTCAGCCCCAGCATTTT.

This clonotype was observed at least ten times. The rearrangement joins TRBV7-2 to TRBJ2-5; D is undetermined. The CDR3 spans 12 residues. V dropped 5 bases and J dropped 5 bases, with 9 bases sitting between them. CDR1 is SGHTA and CDR2 is FQGNSA in the germline V gene. In nucleotides, the CDR3 is TGTGCCAGCAGCCCCCCATGGGAGACCCAGTACTTC. As protein: CASSPPWETQYF.

This clonotype has more than one count but fewer than ten. Just one base apart from a much larger clone, this may be a read error. V gene TRBV12-3 or TRBV12-4 combines with J gene TRBJ1-2, with D tentatively TRBD1 (5 bases). The CDR3 runs 15 residues. In nucleotides, the CDR3 is TGTGCCAGCAGTCCACCCGGGCTTAGCAGGGATGGCTGCACCTTC. Amino acids: CASSPPGLSRDGCTF.

The chain has TRBV29-1 and TRBJ2-2; a possible D gene is TRBD2 (6 bases). Trimming pared 7 bases from V and 5 bases from J, leaving 23 bases between. CDR3 length: 16 amino acids. The V gene's germline CDR1 is SQVTM and CDR2 ANQGSEA. The CDR3 sequence: CSAGVGTTRGTGELFF. CDR3 bases: TGCAGCGCTGGGGTCGGAACAACCCGGGGGACCGGGGAGCTGTTTTTT.

The V and J genes are TRBV6-4 and TRBJ2-2; no definite D call. Trimming took 6 bases from V and 4 from J, leaving 9 bases between them. Germline CDR1 reads MRHNA; CDR2 reads SNTAGT. The CDR3 is 13 residues long. As DNA, the CDR3 is TGTGCCAGCAGGGAAAAGCCCACCGGGGAGCTGTTTTTT. Amino acids: CASREKPTGELFF.

This clonotype was seen more than once but under ten times. The V gene is TRBV2, the J gene TRBJ2-1, with a tentative D call TRBD2 (6 bases). The CDR3 runs to 14 residues. Trimming took off 4 bases at V and 4 bases at J, with 11 bases between the two ends. Germline V gives CDR1 SNHLY, CDR2 FYNNEI. The CDR3 protein is CASSGASDYNEQFF. In DNA, the CDR3 is TGTGCCAGCAGTGGGGCTAGCGATTACAATGAGCAGTTCTTC.

The table lists this clonotype with a count of one. This may be a read error: a much more frequent sequence differs by one nucleotide. The chain is built from TRBV7-2 and TRBJ2-3, with 8 bases that match TRBD2. The CDR3 runs 14 residues. The germline gives CDR1 SGHTA, CDR2 FQGNSA. The CDR3: CAGSHGGARDTQYF. In nucleotides, the CDR3 is TGTGCCGGCAGCCACGGGGGGGCCAGGGATACGCAGTATTTT. The variable domain in full, with the rest retrieved from reference TRBV7-2 and TRBJ2-3, is GAGVSQSPSNKVTEKGKDVELRCDPISGHTALYWYRQSLGQGLEFLIYFQGNSAPDKSGLPSDRFSAERTGGSVSTLTIQRTQQEDSAVYLCAGSHGGARDTQYFGPGTRLTVL.

V is TRBV6-6 and J is TRBJ1-1; 8 nucleotides match TRBD1. V dropped 6 bases and J dropped 6; count of bases not matched to a gene: 6. Germline V gene lookup returns CDR1 MNHNY and CDR2 SVGAGI (reference sequence). This CDR3 region has 13 residues. For the CDR3, the DNA is TGTGCCAGCAGCCCGACAGGGGTTGCTGAAGCTTTCTTT. Translating it yields CASSPTGVAEAFF.

The V call is TRBV20-1, the J call TRBJ2-1; 7 bases fit TRBD1. In germline, CDR1 is DFQATT, CDR2 SNEGSKA (reference sequence). Germline trimming cut 2 bases from V and 8 bases from J; bases unmatched to any gene: 6. The CDR3 is 13 residues long. The CDR3 DNA follows: TGCAGTGCTAGACTCCCGACAGGGTATGAGCAGTTCTTC. Translated: CSARLPTGYEQFF.

The V and J genes are TRBV9 and TRBJ2-2, with TRBD1 identical over 7 bases. This CDR3 has 19 residues. CDR1 and CDR2 (germline): SGDLS, YYNGEE. Trimming at V came to 0 bases and at J to 2 bases, leaving 13 bases not matched to a gene. The CDR3 spells CASSVATVLDRHNTGELFF. CDR3 sequence (DNA): TGTGCCAGCAGCGTAGCTACAGTATTGGACAGGCACAACACCGGGGAGCTGTTTTTT. Full variable domain (missing parts from reference TRBV9 and TRBJ2-2): DSGVTQTPKHLITATGQRVTLRCSPRSGDLSVYWYQQSLDQGLQFLIQYYNGEERAKGNILERFSAQQFPDLHSELNLSSLELGDSALYFCASSVATVLDRHNTGELFFGEGSRLTVL.

This clonotype was recorded at least ten times. The J gene is TRBJ2-3, the V gene TRBV4-3; TRBD2 matches 9 bases. Germline trimming cut 3 bases from V and 0 bases from J; bases unmatched to any gene: 7. CDR1 is LGHNA and CDR2 is YSLEER in the germline V gene. The CDR3 is 17 amino acids. The CDR3 is CASSQGGTSSSTDTQYF. The CDR3 DNA sequence: TGCGCCAGCAGCCAGGGGGGGACTAGCTCTAGCACAGATACGCAGTATTTT.

This clonotype has just one count. Since a much larger clone is just one base distant, this may be a read error. In DNA form, the CDR3 reads TGCGCCAGCAGCTTGGGTACTAGCAACAGTGAGCAGTTCTTC. It codes for CASSLGTSNSEQFF. The J gene is TRBJ2-1, the V gene TRBV5-1, with D perhaps TRBD2 (6 bases). Trimming removed 0 bases at V and 9 bases at J, with 13 bases between. Per germline, CDR1 SGHRS and CDR2 YFSETQ. CDR3 length: 14 residues.

The chain links TRBV7-9 to TRBJ1-1; possibly TRBD1 for D (6 bases). The germline gives CDR1 SEHNR, CDR2 FQNEAQ (reference sequence). This CDR3 region has 15 residues. The V gene lost 1 base and the J gene lost 0 bases, with 9 bases spanning the gap. The CDR3 is CASSLGGALNTEAFF. DNA of the CDR3: TGTGCCAGCAGCTTAGGGGGGGCCCTGAACACTGAAGCTTTCTTT. The full variable domain, its missing parts supplied by reference TRBV7-9 and TRBJ1-1, is DTGVSQNPRHKITKRGQNVTFRCDPISEHNRLYWYRQTLGQGPEFLTYFQNEAQLEKSRLLSDRFSAERPKGSFSTLEIQRTEQGDSAMYLCASSLGGALNTEAFFGQGTRLTVV.

This clonotype was detected only a few times. This may stem from a read error, because a much larger clone lies one nucleotide away. The CDR3 DNA is TGCGCCAGCGGCCAAGATAGGACAGTCCCGCGGGGCTACACCTTC. This codes for CASGQDRTVPRGYTF. V is TRBV4-1 and J is TRBJ1-2; tentative D call: TRBD1 (6 bases). Germline values: CDR1 MGHRA, CDR2 YSYEKL. This CDR3 has 15 amino acids.

The gene calls are TRBV10-2 and TRBJ2-7; 9 bases are a match to TRBD2. The V gene's germline CDR1 is WSHSY and CDR2 SAAADI. V shed 5 bases and J 0 bases; nucleotides not matched to a gene: 5. This CDR3 comprises 15 residues. CDR3 region: CASSFLAGSSYEQYF. CDR3 DNA sequence: TGCGCCAGCAGTTTTCTAGCGGGGAGCTCCTACGAGCAGTACTTC.

The V gene is TRBV7-2, the J gene TRBJ2-2, with D unclear. CDR3 length: 16 amino acids. Germline V CDR1 and CDR2: SGHTA, FQGNSA. V lost 3 bases, J lost 0 bases, and 11 bases lay in between. The CDR3 region has the DNA TGTGCCAGCAGCTTTCTGGATTTTGCGAACACCGGGGAGCTGTTTTTT. This sequence encodes CASSFLDFANTGELFF.

Ten or more counts support this clonotype. In nucleotides, the CDR3 is TGCGCCAGCAGCTTGGCCACGACCTTGCGGGATGGCTACACCTTC. Amino acid sequence: CASSLATTLRDGYTF. The chain carries TRBV5-1 and TRBJ1-2; D is unclear. Trimming pared 0 bases from V and 6 bases from J, leaving 15 bases between. The CDR3 runs to 15 residues. Germline V gene data show CDR1 as SGHRS and CDR2 as YFSETQ.

This clonotype was recorded once. The CDR3 does not close with the conserved phenylalanine or tryptophan, likely indicating a read error. It is unclear where the CDR3 begins or ends on the DNA, so no DNA is shown, and the CDR3 is as TCRdb lists it. The CDR3 is CASSQDRRGYTFV. The chain links TRBV14 to TRBJ1-2. The CDR3 adds up to 13 amino acids, both ends counted. In germline, CDR1 is SGHDN, CDR2 FVKESK.

In this sample, this clonotype turned up many times. This chain uses TRBV20-1 with TRBJ1-4; possibly TRBD1 for D (5 bases). Trimming took 3 bases from V and 8 from J, leaving 13 bases between them. This CDR3 is built from 13 residues. CDR1 and CDR2 from the germline V gene are DFQATT and SNEGSKA (reference sequence). The CDR3, as DNA: TGCAGTGCTAGTAACAGGAAGGAGGAAAAACTGTTTTTT. Residues: CSASNRKEEKLFF.

In this sample, this clonotype turned up a few times. The gene calls are TRBV7-9 and TRBJ2-7; perhaps TRBD2 as D (6 bases). There are 12 residues in the CDR3. V was shortened by 8 bases and J by 4 bases, with 12 bases between the two germline ends. Germline V gene sequence: CDR1 SEHNR, CDR2 FQNEAQ (reference sequence). The CDR3 sequence: CASPDGGYEQYF. CDR3 nucleotides: TGTGCCAGCCCTGATGGGGGGTACGAGCAGTACTTC.

The chain joins TRBV5-1 to TRBJ2-5; no clear D. The better agreement between TRBJ2-7 and the DNA end casts doubt on the J call. This CDR3 contains 13 residues. Germline V CDR1 and CDR2: SGHRS, YFSETQ. The CDR3 spells CASSLDNVYEQYF. Here the CDR3 DNA reads TGCGCCAGCAGCTTGGACAATGTCTACGAGCAGTACTTC.

This clonotype is a singleton in its sample. The chain links TRBV5-1 to TRBJ1-2, with D possibly matching TRBD1 (6 bases). The CDR3 has 14 residues. Trimming removed 4 bases at V and 6 bases at J, with 16 bases between. Looked up from germline, CDR1 is SGHRS and CDR2 is YFSETQ. The CDR3: CASSAGQLEHGYTF. The DNA for the CDR3 is TGCGCCAGCAGCGCCGGACAGCTCGAGCATGGCTACACCTTC.

As DNA, the CDR3 is TGCAGTGCTAGGGGGGCGACCTCCTATAATTCACCCCTCCACTTT. Encoded protein: CSARGATSYNSPLHF. The chain has TRBV20-1 and TRBJ1-6; weak D call: TRBD1 (6 bases). V lost 3 bases to trimming and J lost 0 bases, with 9 bases between them. CDR3 length: 15 amino acids. Germline V lookup: CDR1 DFQATT, CDR2 SNEGSKA (reference sequence).

This clonotype was found many times. Possible read error: a much larger clone is one base away. The gene calls are TRBV15 and TRBJ2-6; D is perhaps TRBD1 (5 bases). The CDR3 contains 12 residues. Germline CDR1 reads LNHNV; CDR2 reads YYDKDF (reference sequence). CDR3 coding DNA: TGTGCCACCAGCCCTGGGGCCAACGTCCGGACTTTC. It encodes CATSPGANVRTF.

This clonotype showed up just a few times. A single base separates this from a much larger clone, so it may be a read error. The DNA of the CDR3 is TGTGCCAGCAGCTTAGAAAGCTCCTACAATGAGCAGTACTTC. It translates to CASSLESSYNEQYF. The chain joins TRBV7-3 to TRBJ2-1; D is uncertain. The J call is in doubt because the DNA end fits TRBJ2-7 better. Germline-derived CDR1 and CDR2 are SGHTA and FQGTGA. This CDR3 contains 14 residues.

This clonotype has a count of ten or more. A much larger clone lies one base from this, so it may be a read error. The chain uses TRBV7-8 and TRBJ2-7; 7 nucleotides align to TRBD2. After removal of 11 bases from V and 3 bases from J, the junction contained 7 bases not matched to a gene. Germline CDR1 and CDR2: SGHVS and FQNEAQ. There are 12 residues in the CDR3. The CDR3 nucleotides read TGTGCCCGGGGGGTTAGAGTCTACGAGCAGTACTTC. It is translated as CARGVRVYEQYF.

This clonotype was recorded once. This rearrangement joins TRBV12-3 or TRBV12-4 to TRBJ2-1; 7 bases match TRBD2. With V trimmed by 10 bases and J by 4 bases, 10 bases remained unmatched. This CDR3 comprises 14 residues. Written as DNA, the CDR3 is TGTGCCACACTCTCTTACGGGGGGTACAATGAGCAGTTCTTC. Its protein product is CATLSYGGYNEQFF.

Notes on this clonotype: A much larger clone lies one base from this, so it may be a read error. V usage is TRBV5-1 and J usage is TRBJ2-1, with TRBD2 as a possible D gene (5 bases). CDR3 length equals 14 residues. Germline V gives CDR1 SGHRS, CDR2 YFSETQ. The CDR3 loop is CTSSLQGGYNEQFF. The CDR3 nucleotides are TGCACCAGCAGCTTGCAAGGAGGATACAATGAGCAGTTCTTC.